Shown below are 32 T cell receptor beta chains from a single sample sequenced in a study of memory CD4+ T cells and cytomegalovirus serostatus. Sequencing was performed with immunoSEQ multiplex PCR; in TCRdb, only in-frame clones are kept and a portion is missing. The sample shows tens of thousands of clones, 80% to 90% of them seen only once. Single viable CD3+CD4+CD8-CD45RO+ cells were sorted as the memory CD4+ T cells. The sample was memory CD4+ T cells from blood. These receptors all stem from an adult in good health and CMV-seropositive.

This clone was seen a single time. At the DNA level, this CDR3 is encoded by other sequences in the same sample as well. This chain connects TRBV7-2 to TRBJ2-7, with TRBD2 matching over 7 bases. The germline V gene encodes CDR1 SGHTA and CDR2 FQGNSA. V shed 5 bases and J 3 bases; nucleotides not matched to a gene: 4. CDR3 length: 13 residues. The CDR3 loop reads CASSPPGGYEQYF. CDR3 in DNA: TGTGCCAGCAGCCCCCCGGGGGGCTACGAGCAGTACTTC.

The V call is TRBV7-3, the J call TRBJ2-7, with D unclear. Germline V CDR1 and CDR2: SGHTA, FQGTGA. Deletions cut 2 bases from V and 5 bases from J, with 16 bases between. CDR3 length: 15 amino acids. The CDR3 reads CASSLHRDSGHEQYF. CDR3 coding DNA: TGTGCCAGCAGCTTACACCGAGATTCCGGCCACGAGCAGTACTTC.

The chain combines TRBV5-1 with TRBJ1-2; D ambiguous. The CDR3 length is 14 residues. From germline, CDR1 is SGHRS and CDR2 YFSETQ. V lost 3 bases to trimming and J lost 4 bases, with 13 bases between them. CDR3 loop: CASSYGDSGYGYTF. The CDR3 region has the DNA TGCGCCAGCAGCTACGGGGATTCCGGCTATGGCTACACCTTC.

This clone occurred once. This chain joins TRBV7-6 and TRBJ1-4, with 11 bases lining up with TRBD1. The trim removed 5 bases at V and 7 bases at J, leaving 3 bases unmatched. The CDR3 has 14 residues. The germline gives CDR1 SGHVS, CDR2 FNYEAQ. In DNA, the CDR3 is TGTGCCAGCAGCCCCGGGACAGGGGGTGAAAAACTGTTTTTT. It yields the protein CASSPGTGGEKLFF.

The chain carries TRBV29-1 and TRBJ1-1; TRBD1 agrees at 8 bases. The length of the CDR3 is 14 residues. Losses at the gene ends were 5 bases for V and 0 bases for J; bases not matched to a gene: 5. CDR1 is SQVTM and CDR2 is ANQGSEA in the germline V gene. CDR3 residues: CSVRTGTMNTEAFF. The CDR3 nucleotides are TGCAGCGTTAGGACAGGGACCATGAACACTGAAGCTTTCTTT.

The genes are TRBV7-2 and TRBJ1-4; D is perhaps TRBD1 (5 bases). Germline values: CDR1 SGHTA, CDR2 FQGNSA. V lost 5 bases and J 7 bases, leaving 11 bases between the germline ends. The length of the CDR3 is 13 residues. CDR3 coding DNA: TGTGCCAGCAGCGAGACAGTGGCTGAAAAACTGTTTTTT. Translation: CASSETVAEKLFF.

The chain uses TRBV7-2 and TRBJ2-1, with 12 bases aligning to TRBD2. Germline lookup yields CDR1 SGHTA and CDR2 FQGNSA. The ends lost 5 bases at V and 6 bases at J; junction bases unmatched: 5. The CDR3 sequence is 15 residues long. The CDR3 sequence is CASSTLAGGPNEQFF. In nucleotides, the CDR3 is TGTGCCAGCAGCACCCTAGCGGGAGGGCCCAATGAGCAGTTCTTC.

This chain uses TRBV5-1 with TRBJ2-5; D call uncertain. Germline V gene data show CDR1 as SGHRS and CDR2 as YFSETQ. The germline V and J ends were trimmed by 1 base and 5 bases, with 15 bases remaining between them. This CDR3 is built from 15 residues. The CDR3 region has the DNA TGCGCCAGCAGCTTGAGATCATTAGGGTGGGAGACCCAGTACTTC. Encoded protein: CASSLRSLGWETQYF. The complete variable domain, with remaining parts taken from reference TRBV5-1 and TRBJ2-5, reads KAGVTQTPRYLIKTRGQQVTLSCSPISGHRSVSWYQQTPGQGLQFLFEYFSETQRNKGNFPGRFSGRQFSNSRSEMNVSTLELGDSALYLCASSLRSLGWETQYFGPGTRLLVL.

In its sample, this clone ranks as medium-sized (0.01 to 0.1%). The genes are TRBV7-9 and TRBJ1-1; 12 bases align to TRBD1. This CDR3 region has 15 residues. The germline V gene has CDR1 SEHNR and CDR2 FQNEAQ (reference sequence). With V trimmed by 4 bases and J by 4 bases, 4 bases remained unmatched. The CDR3 DNA reads as TGTGCCAGCAGCTCGGGACAGGGGGCAAGCACTGAAGCTTTCTTT. It encodes CASSSGQGASTEAFF.

The CDR3 DNA follows: TGTGCCAGCAGCTTGTACCAGTACACCGGGGAGCTGTTTTTT. Its protein product is CASSLYQYTGELFF. The chain is built from TRBV5-4 and TRBJ2-2, with D unclear. CDR1 and CDR2 (germline): SGHNT, YYREEE (reference sequence). V lost 1 base and J 3 bases, leaving 7 bases between the germline ends. CDR3 size: 14 residues.

This rearrangement joins TRBV7-9 to TRBJ1-2, with D possibly TRBD1 on 6 matching bases. The CDR3 has 14 residues. Germline V gene sequence: CDR1 SEHNR, CDR2 FQNEAQ (reference sequence). V was cut by 1 base and J by 5 bases, with 11 bases left in between. CDR3 region: CASSLEGGRYGYTF. As DNA, the CDR3 is TGTGCCAGCAGCTTAGAAGGGGGGAGATATGGCTACACCTTC. The full variable domain, in which reference TRBV7-9 and TRBJ1-2 provide the parts outside the CDR3, is DTGVSQNPRHKITKRGQNVTFRCDPISEHNRLYWYRQTLGQGPEFLTYFQNEAQLEKSRLLSDRFSAERPKGSFSTLEIQRTEQGDSAMYLCASSLEGGRYGYTFGSGTRLTVV.

The CDR3 is CAISESQDLNTEAFF. CDR3 coding DNA: TGTGCCATCAGTGAGTCACAGGACCTGAACACTGAAGCTTTCTTT. The J gene is TRBJ1-1, the V gene TRBV10-3; a weak D match, TRBD1 (5 bases). The CDR3 loop spans 15 amino acids. Germline CDR1 is ENHRY and CDR2 is SYGVKD. The ends were cut back, 0 bases at V and 0 bases at J, with 8 bases in the middle.

The sample holds one count of this clone. The V call is TRBV11-2, the J call TRBJ2-1; 8 nucleotides agree with TRBD2. Trimming at V came to 3 bases and at J to 2 bases, leaving 0 bases not matched to a gene. The CDR3 is 14 amino acids. CDR1 SGHAT and CDR2 FQNNGV come from the germline V gene. CDR3 bases: TGTGCCAGCAGCTTTAGCGGGGCCTACAATGAGCAGTTCTTC. It translates to CASSFSGAYNEQFF.

Here the CDR3 reads CASSPMASGGFGEQFF. CDR3 DNA sequence: TGTGCCAGCTCACCAATGGCTAGCGGGGGATTTGGTGAGCAGTTCTTC. V is TRBV18 and J is TRBJ2-1, with 10 bases matching TRBD2. With V trimmed by 2 bases and J by 9 bases, 10 bases remained unmatched. CDR3 length equals 16 residues. Per germline, CDR1 KGHSH and CDR2 LQKENI.

The chain carries TRBV7-2 and TRBJ1-2; D is ambiguous. Germline loops: CDR1 SGHTA, CDR2 FQGNSA. V shed 5 bases and J shed 8 bases, with 24 bases lying between them. This CDR3 comprises 16 residues. This CDR3 is CASSPNGSPSSGGYTF. The CDR3 DNA sequence: TGTGCCAGCAGCCCAAACGGGAGTCCCTCCTCTGGGGGCTACACCTTC.

V and J are TRBV7-9 and TRBJ1-2; unclear D gene. Germline V CDR1 and CDR2: SEHNR, FQNEAQ (reference sequence). V was shortened by 3 bases and J by 5 bases, with 7 bases between the two germline ends. The CDR3 has 12 amino acids. CDR3 region: CASSFLGYGYTF. CDR3 coding DNA: TGTGCCAGCAGCTTTCTAGGGTATGGCTACACCTTC.

The gene calls are TRBV18 and TRBJ2-7, with 7 bases that match TRBD1. CDR1 KGHSH and CDR2 LQKENI come from the germline V gene. There are 18 residues in the CDR3. Trimming removed 3 bases from V and 3 bases from J; junction bases left unmatched: 17. The CDR3 nucleotides read TGTGCCAGCTCACCGCGCGCCGGGACAGTATCCCTAAGCTACGAGCAGTACTTC. Translated: CASSPRAGTVSLSYEQYF.

DNA for the CDR3: TGCAGTACAGAGGGGGGAGAGACCCAGTACTTC. Its translation is CSTEGGETQYF. V and J are TRBV20-1 and TRBJ2-5, with D perhaps assigned TRBD1 or TRBD2 (6 bases each). V shed 8 bases and J shed 4 bases, with 11 bases lying between them. CDR3 size: 11 residues. Germline CDR1 is DFQATT and CDR2 is SNEGSKA (reference sequence).

This rearrangement joins TRBV6-6 to TRBJ1-4; D not certain. This CDR3 spans 14 amino acids. Germline V gene sequence: CDR1 MNHNY, CDR2 SVGAGI (reference sequence). The germline V and J ends were trimmed by 6 bases and 7 bases, with 15 bases remaining between them. This CDR3 is CASRGEGLSEKLFF. The CDR3 DNA is TGTGCCAGCAGAGGAGAGGGATTAAGTGAAAAACTGTTTTTT.

V and J are TRBV18 and TRBJ2-3, with a tentative D call TRBD2 (5 bases). Looked up from germline, CDR1 is KGHSH and CDR2 is LQKENI. V was cut by 0 bases and J by 6 bases, with 10 bases left in between. The CDR3 runs to 14 residues. CDR3 loop: CASSPPRVGDTQYF. CDR3 DNA: TGTGCCAGCTCACCACCGAGGGTTGGGGATACGCAGTATTTT.

This clone was picked up one time. V gene TRBV7-9 combines with J gene TRBJ2-3; a possible D gene is TRBD1 (5 bases). The germline V gene encodes CDR1 SEHNR and CDR2 FQNEAQ (reference sequence). This CDR3 comprises 17 residues. V shed 5 bases and J shed 2 bases, with 20 bases lying between them. CDR3 region: CASSTISRGSLTDTQYF. Here the CDR3 DNA reads TGTGCCAGCAGCACTATATCTAGGGGCTCCCTCACAGATACGCAGTATTTT.

The chain employs TRBV18 and TRBJ1-2; tentatively, D is TRBD1 (5 bases). V was pared by 4 bases and J by 6 bases, with 12 bases between. Germline CDR1 reads KGHSH; CDR2 reads LQKENI. The CDR3 sequence is 13 residues long. This chain's CDR3 is CASSLRQTDGYTF. The CDR3 nucleotides read TGTGCCAGCTCACTCCGACAGACGGATGGCTACACCTTC.

V and J are TRBV5-1 and TRBJ1-2, with D tentatively TRBD1 (5 bases). The V gene's germline CDR1 is SGHRS and CDR2 YFSETQ. CDR3 size: 14 residues. Trimming shortened V by 4 bases and J by 6 bases, and 16 bases separated the two germline ends. The chain's CDR3 is CASSLREGGDGYTF. CDR3 DNA sequence: TGCGCCAGCAGCCTAAGAGAGGGAGGGGATGGCTACACCTTC.

The V call is TRBV9, the J call TRBJ2-7, with D unclear. Between the trimmed V and J ends, which lost 0 bases and 0 bases, there was a span of 7 bases. Germline V gene lookup returns CDR1 SGDLS and CDR2 YYNGEE. This CDR3 has 14 residues. The CDR3 loop reads CASSVDVYSYEQYF. The CDR3 region has the DNA TGTGCCAGCAGCGTAGACGTGTACTCCTACGAGCAGTACTTC.

CDR3 residues: CASSDGADRGSYEQYF. CDR3 nucleotides: TGTGCCAGCAGTGACGGGGCCGACAGGGGATCCTACGAGCAGTACTTC. This rearrangement joins TRBV6-4 to TRBJ2-7, with 8 bases lining up with TRBD1. CDR1 MRHNA and CDR2 SNTAGT come from the germline V gene. V was clipped by 2 bases and J by 1 base; unmatched bases: 7. This CDR3 has 16 amino acids.

The J gene is TRBJ1-6, the V gene TRBV7-9, with D perhaps matching TRBD1 (6 bases). The germline V gene has CDR1 SEHNR and CDR2 FQNEAQ (reference sequence). Trimming left V 6 bases short and J 7 bases short, with 13 bases between. This CDR3 contains 14 residues. The CDR3 nucleotides read TGTGCCAGCAGACCAGGGGCGGAAAATTCACCCCTCCACTTT. It specifies CASRPGAENSPLHF.

The chain employs TRBV6-5 and TRBJ2-7; TRBD1 aligns across 9 bases. The CDR3 runs 13 residues. The junction had 3 bases not matched to a gene; V was cut back by 6 bases and J by 3 bases. Germline V lookup: CDR1 MNHEY, CDR2 SVGAGI. The CDR3 reads CASRSGQGYEQYF. CDR3 in DNA: TGTGCCAGCAGATCGGGACAGGGCTACGAGCAGTACTTC.

The rearrangement uses TRBV7-9 and TRBJ1-1; D gene ambiguous. The CDR3 extends over 12 amino acids. Trimming cost V 11 bases and J 0 bases, with 10 bases left between them. In germline, CDR1 is SEHNR, CDR2 FQNEAQ (reference sequence). The chain's CDR3 is CAAHTLNTEAFF. The CDR3 DNA sequence: TGTGCCGCCCATACATTGAACACTGAAGCTTTCTTT.

This sequence joins TRBV6-6 and TRBJ1-3; no reliable D call. CDR1 is MNHNY and CDR2 is SVGAGI in the germline V gene (reference sequence). Deletions cut 1 base from V and 2 bases from J, with 12 bases between. CDR3 size: 16 residues. CDR3 protein: CASSYFAGNTGNTIYF. The CDR3 coding sequence is TGTGCCAGCAGTTACTTCGCAGGCAACACTGGAAACACCATATATTTT.

This chain uses TRBV7-2 with TRBJ2-1, with 11 bases fitting TRBD2. The CDR3 runs to 15 residues. V gave up 5 bases and J gave up 4 bases; unmatched junction bases: 4. Germline CDR1 SGHTA, CDR2 FQGNSA. The CDR3 nucleotides are TGTGCCAGCAGCATAGGACTAGCGGGTTACAATGAGCAGTTCTTC. Residues: CASSIGLAGYNEQFF.

By share of the sample, this clone is medium-sized. The V call is TRBV5-6, the J call TRBJ1-2; D might be TRBD1 (6 bases). The CDR3 has 13 residues. Trimming stripped 4 bases from V and 4 bases from J, with 11 bases between. Germline V gene data show CDR1 as SGHDT and CDR2 as YYEEEE. The CDR3 loop is CASSTGQTYGYTF. Here the CDR3 DNA reads TGTGCCAGCAGCACTGGACAGACCTATGGCTACACCTTC. The whole variable domain, filled in from reference TRBV5-6 and TRBJ1-2, reads DAGVTQSPTHLIKTRGQQVTLRCSPKSGHDTVSWYQQALGQGPQFIFQYYEEEERQRGNFPDRFSGHQFPNYSSELNVNALLLGDSALYLCASSTGQTYGYTFGSGTRLTVV.

Regarding this clone: At one of its ends the junction is not consistent with the germline gene, which may arise from a read error. J is TRBJ2-1 and V is TRBV18; the D call may be TRBD1 or TRBD2 (6 bases each). This CDR3 is built from 15 residues. The germline V gene has CDR1 KGHSH and CDR2 LQKENI. The chain's CDR3 is CASSPLGGSNNEQFF. The DNA for the CDR3 is TGTGCCAGCTCACCACTCGGGGGCTCCAACAATGAGCAGTTCTTC.